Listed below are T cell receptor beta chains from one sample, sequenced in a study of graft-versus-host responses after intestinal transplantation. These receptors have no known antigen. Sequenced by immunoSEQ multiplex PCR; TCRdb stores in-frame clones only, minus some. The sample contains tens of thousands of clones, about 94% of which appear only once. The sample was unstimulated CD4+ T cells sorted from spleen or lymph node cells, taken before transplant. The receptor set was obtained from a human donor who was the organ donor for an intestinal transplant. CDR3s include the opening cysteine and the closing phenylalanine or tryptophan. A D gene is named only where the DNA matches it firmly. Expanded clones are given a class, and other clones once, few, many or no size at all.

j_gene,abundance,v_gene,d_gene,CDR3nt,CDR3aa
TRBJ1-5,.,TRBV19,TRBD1,TGTGCCTTAGGGGGCCCCAATCAGCCCCAGCATTTT,CALGGPNQPQHF
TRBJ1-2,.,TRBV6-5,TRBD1,TGTGCCAGCAGTTACAAAGGGACAGGGGCTTATGGCTACACCTTC,CASSYKGTGAYGYTF
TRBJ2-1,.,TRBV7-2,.,TGTGCCAGCAGCAAACTCCTAGGGAAGTTTGGCAATGAGCAGTTCTTC,CASSKLLGKFGNEQFF
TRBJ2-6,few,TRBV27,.,TGTGCCAGCACCCGTAGGTCTGGGGCCAACGTCCTGACTTTC,CASTRRSGANVLTF
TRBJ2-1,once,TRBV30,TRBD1,TGTGCCTGGAGAGGAAGAACGACAGGGTTCTCCTACAATGAGCAGTTCTTC,CAWRGRTTGFSYNEQFF
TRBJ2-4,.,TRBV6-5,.,TGTGCCAGCAGCCGGACGGAACTAGCCAAAAACATTCAGTACTTC,CASSRTELAKNIQYF
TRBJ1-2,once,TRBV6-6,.,TGTGCCAGCAGTTTCGGGACGGGCCCGGATAGCTATGGCTACACCTTC,CASSFGTGPDSYGYTF
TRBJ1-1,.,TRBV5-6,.,TGTGCCAGCAGCTCCGGCCCCAACAACGAAAAGGTGGCTTTCTTT,CASSSGPNNEKVAFF
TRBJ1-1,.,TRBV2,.,TGTGCCAGCCAAGAGGAGGGAGTTGAAGCTTTCTTT,CASQEEGVEAFF
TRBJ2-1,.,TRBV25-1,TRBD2,TGTGCCAGCGCGGTAGCGGGGGACAACAATGAGCAGTTCTTC,CASAVAGDNNEQFF
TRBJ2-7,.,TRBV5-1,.,TGCGCCAGCAGCCGCGGGACCGGGACGGATACCTACGAGCAGTACTTC,CASSRGTGTDTYEQYF
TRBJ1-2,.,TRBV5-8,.,TGTGCCAGCAGCTGGACGACACAGGGACGGGGCTACACCTTC,CASSWTTQGRGYTF
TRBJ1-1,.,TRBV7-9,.,TGTGCCAGCAGCTTAGGGGCGGGGGCCGCTACCCTGAACACTGAAGCTTTCTTT,CASSLGAGAATLNTEAFF
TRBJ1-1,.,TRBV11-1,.,TGTGCCAGCAGCTTGGTGGGAGGGAACACTGAAGCTTTCTTT,CASSLVGGNTEAFF
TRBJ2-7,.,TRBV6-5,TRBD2,TGTGCCAGCAGACCGAGCGGGGGGGGGTCCTACGAGCAGTACTTC,CASRPSGGGSYEQYF
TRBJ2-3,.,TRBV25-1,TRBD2,TGTGCCAGCAGTGATTTTAGCGGGGGTACAGATACGCAGTATTTT,CASSDFSGGTDTQYF
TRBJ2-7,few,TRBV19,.,TGTGCCAGTAGTATAGGGGGCAGAGGTTTGGACGAGCAGTACTTC,CASSIGGRGLDEQYF
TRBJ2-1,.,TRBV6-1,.,TGTGCCAGCAGCATCAGAGGTAACGCACCTGAGCAGTTCTTC,CASSIRGNAPEQFF
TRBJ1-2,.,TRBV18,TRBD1,TGTGCCAGCTCACCCCAGGGGACAGGGGATAGTGGCTACACCTTC,CASSPQGTGDSGYTF
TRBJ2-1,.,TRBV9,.,TGTGCCAGCAGCCCCCGAGGGGCTACCTATTCCTACAATGAGCAGTTCTTC,CASSPRGATYSYNEQFF
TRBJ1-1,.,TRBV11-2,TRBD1,TGTGCCAGCAGCTTAGTCAGTACGGGACAGGGGGGCCTAAACACTGAAGCTTTCTTT,CASSLVSTGQGGLNTEAFF
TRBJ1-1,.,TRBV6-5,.,TGTGCCAGCAGTTACTTAAGAGGGGGAACTGAAGCTTTCTTT,CASSYLRGGTEAFF
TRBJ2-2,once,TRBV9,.,TGTGCCAGCAGCGTAGAGGGACATATCACCGGGGAGCTGTTTTTT,CASSVEGHITGELFF
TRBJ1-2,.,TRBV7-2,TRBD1,TGTGCCAGCAGCTTAGGGACAGGGGTATATGGCTACACCTTC,CASSLGTGVYGYTF
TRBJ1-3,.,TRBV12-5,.,TGTGCTAGTGGTTTGGTACTTTTAAGTTCCGGGGGATTCTCTGGAAACACCATATATTTT,CASGLVLLSSGGFSGNTIYF
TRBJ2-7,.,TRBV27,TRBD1,TGTGCCAGCAGGCAAAACAGGGGCATCTCCTACGAGCAGTACTTC,CASRQNRGISYEQYF
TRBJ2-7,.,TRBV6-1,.,TGTGCCAGCACCCGGCCGCCAGACTACGAGCAGTACTTC,CASTRPPDYEQYF
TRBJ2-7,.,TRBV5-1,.,TGCGCCAGCAGCTTGTACGTGGAAACCTACGAGCAGTACTTC,CASSLYVETYEQYF